Detailed here is one T cell receptor (beta chain). This sample was included in a study of blood T cell repertoires in COVID-19. V lost 3 bases to trimming and J lost 1 base, with 6 bases between them. This CDR3 has 12 amino acids. Germline V lookup: CDR1 SQVTM, CDR2 ANQGSEA. The protocol was immunoSEQ multiplex PCR, while the TCRdb copy is restricted to in-frame clones and leaves out a portion. The data show 150,000 to 200,000 clones, with roughly 82% seen just once and around 10% held by the top ten. The specimen was PBMCs or T cells enriched from blood (not recorded which). This TCR was recovered from a man aged 50-60 years who had recovered from COVID-19. The gene calls are TRBV29-1 and TRBJ1-1; no firm D call. CDR3 sequence: CSVDNTNTEAFF. In nucleotides, the CDR3 is TGCAGCGTTGACAACACGAACACTGAAGCTTTCTTT.